Following are 8 T cell receptor beta chains from one sample sequenced in a study of blood T cell repertoires in COVID-19. The protocol was immunoSEQ multiplex PCR, while the TCRdb copy is restricted to in-frame clones and leaves out a portion. The sample carries under 350,000 clones, over 75% recorded once. Source material: peripheral blood. These receptors all come from a woman aged 70-85 years with acute or convalescent COVID-19.

This sequence joins TRBV5-1 and TRBJ1-6; TRBD1 aligns across 8 bases. Germline V gives CDR1 SGHRS, CDR2 YFSETQ. This CDR3 is 15 amino acids long. The ends lost 0 bases at V and 7 bases at J; junction bases unmatched: 3. The CDR3: CASSLEGQANSPLHF. The CDR3 coding sequence is TGCGCCAGCAGCTTGGAGGGACAGGCGAATTCACCCCTCCACTTT.

The chain has TRBV2 and TRBJ1-5; 11 bases align to TRBD1. This CDR3 region has 16 residues. Germline assignment: CDR1 SNHLY and CDR2 FYNNEI. V shed 6 bases, J shed 4 bases, and the junction held 8 bases outside the gene matches. The CDR3 here is CASSATGTGGNQPQHF. As DNA, the CDR3 is TGTGCCAGCAGCGCTACCGGGACAGGGGGAAATCAGCCCCAGCATTTT.

In DNA form, the CDR3 reads TGTGCCAGCAGCCAAGGGGACAGGGATGCTGAAGCTTTCTTT. Translation gives CASSQGDRDAEAFF. This chain connects TRBV3-1 (or the pseudogene TRBV3-2) to TRBJ1-1; 9 bases map to TRBD1. In germline, CDR1 is LGHDT, CDR2 YNNKEL (reference sequence). The CDR3 spans 14 residues. V gave up 1 base and J gave up 6 bases; unmatched junction bases: 3.

The rearrangement links TRBV3-1 (or the pseudogene TRBV3-2) to TRBJ1-2; weak D call: TRBD1 (5 bases). Trimming took 4 bases from V and 2 from J, leaving 17 bases between them. The CDR3 extends over 16 amino acids. Germline V gene data show CDR1 as LGHDT and CDR2 as YNNKEL (reference sequence). CDR3 in DNA: TGTGCCAGCAGCCTCCAGGGCGGGGGTCGCAACTATGGCTACACCTTC. Translation: CASSLQGGGRNYGYTF.

This sequence joins TRBV7-6 and TRBJ2-3, with 8 bases identical to TRBD1. The CDR3 contains 16 residues. Germline values: CDR1 SGHVS, CDR2 FNYEAQ. V trimming: 0 bases; J trimming: 5 bases; junction bases outside the gene matches: 7. CDR3 residues: CASSLARGTGGDTQYF. In nucleotides, the CDR3 is TGTGCCAGCAGCTTAGCGAGGGGGACAGGTGGAGATACGCAGTATTTT. Full variable domain (missing parts from reference TRBV7-6 and TRBJ2-3): GAGVSQSPRYKVTKRGQDVALRCDPISGHVSLYWYRQALGQGPEFLTYFNYEAQQDKSGLPNDRFSAERPEGSISTLTIQRTEQRDSAMYRCASSLARGTGGDTQYFGPGTRLTVL.

The chain combines TRBV6-1 with TRBJ1-4; the match to TRBD1 covers 12 bases. The CDR3 extends over 19 amino acids. Germline loops: CDR1 MNHNS, CDR2 SASEGT. Trimming removed 3 bases from V and 1 base from J; junction bases left unmatched: 9. DNA of the CDR3: TGTGCCAGCAGTGAGCCCCCGGGACAGGGGGCTGGAACTAATGAAAAACTGTTTTTT. This encodes CASSEPPGQGAGTNEKLFF.

The V and J genes are TRBV19 and TRBJ2-1, with 11 bases that match TRBD2. This CDR3 has 16 amino acids. The germline gives CDR1 LNHDA, CDR2 SQIVND (reference sequence). V shed 3 bases and J 9 bases; nucleotides not matched to a gene: 10. The chain's CDR3 is CASSIVWSSGGTEQFF. The CDR3 bases are TGTGCCAGTAGTATCGTATGGTCTAGCGGGGGGACTGAGCAGTTCTTC.

In nucleotides, the CDR3 is TGCAGCGTTGAAGACCCTCTCGAGCAGTACTTC. Protein product: CSVEDPLEQYF. The chain combines TRBV29-1 with TRBJ2-7; D gene unclear. This CDR3 has 11 amino acids. In germline, CDR1 is SQVTM, CDR2 ANQGSEA. Trimming left V 0 bases short and J 6 bases short, with 6 bases between.